This entry describes one T cell receptor beta chain. The target antigen is unknown. These data belong to a study of CD4 T cells in relation to SARS-CoV-2 and coronaviruses. On the study more broadly: Crossreactive spike epitopes shared across donors were mapped to their HLA restriction.

Naive and memory CD4+ T cells were cultured with CEF, then survey-sequenced. TCRdb's table, derived via immunoSEQ multiplex PCR, lists solely in-frame clones and lacks some. The data contain around 40,000 clones, over 75% of them singletons. The V gene's germline CDR1 is SGHTA and CDR2 FQGTGA. The CDR3 has 17 residues. V shed 2 bases and J 1 base; nucleotides not matched to a gene: 10. V usage is TRBV7-3 and J usage is TRBJ2-7; 8 nucleotides match TRBD2. The sequenced sample consisted of naive CD4+ T cells from PBMCs, cultured in vitro. Subset indicated: naive CD4+ T cells isolated by negative enrichment. The sequence came from an adult with COVID-19. Written as DNA, the CDR3 is TGTGCCAGCAGCTTACGGGTTGAGCGGGAGCCGTCCTACGAGCAGTACTTC. This sequence encodes CASSLRVEREPSYEQYF.